The T cell receptor beta chain described here comes from a study of blood T cell repertoires in COVID-19 (dated by TCRdb to the early 2020s). In terms of the full investigation: Samples covering the acute and convalescent phases of COVID-19 were provided by collaborators in the United States, Italy and Spain. The prospective study material was composed of cDNA or gDNA derived from T cells, B-cell-depleted T cells, or PBMCs. The dataset comprised deeply sampled blood TCRbeta repertoires from subjects exposed to, actively infected with, or recovered from COVID-19. The repertoires were released in a freely available public database intended as a resource for research on the immune response to SARS-CoV-2. The samples were drawn from two sources: the first 160 participants of the ongoing ImmuneRACE study, and 1,000 to 1,500 subjects contributed by 6 global collaborators. Nearly every sample came with metadata listing a de-identified subject ID, COVID-19 status, age in years and sex. HLA class I and class II types, where available, came from metadata supplied by the sample provider rather than from assay-based typing. The paper's findings and limits, for the study overall: How much clinical and demographic metadata was included differed by source and by participant, and the metadata was provided uncurated.

One collaborating source in Seattle enrolled patients while the patients were actively infected and followed the patients over time throughout the course of disease. Collaborating institutions collected whole blood in K2EDTA tubes following their own protocols. For TCRbeta analysis, collaborator samples were shipped as frozen whole blood, as isolated PBMCs, or as DNA extracted from either sample type. The cysteine opens and the phenylalanine closes a CDR3 of 11 amino acids. Only CDR3 DNA remains: 33 bases, in frame from the first base. CDR1 and CDR2 are read off the germline V gene (reference sequence) as DFQATT and SNEGSKA. Between the V and J ends, shortened by 5 bases and 4 bases respectively, the junction contains 9 bases. About this clone: What antigen it recognizes has not been identified. The input lacks base qualities; no much larger clone sits a single base away.

TCRbeta CDR3 regions were amplified from genomic DNA using the immunoSEQ Assay, a bias-controlled multiplex PCR. The original pipeline was this. Nucleated cell counts per sample were estimated from amplification of reference gene primers within the assay. Sequence reads were collapsed and filtered to measure the absolute abundance of every unique TCRbeta CDR3 rearrangement. For each sample, productive Simpson clonality was calculated by taking the square root of Simpson's diversity index across productive rearrangements. TCRdb took this table from immuneACCESS and kept in-frame rearrangements with V and J called. Such tables lack part of the clones; where checked against another copy, unresolved V genes explain under half of the gap, and the rest is unexplained. The V and J calls and clone size were taken over from that table, and D and trimming were inferred from the DNA. For this sample there are 250,000 to 350,000 clones; around 84% appear just once. Around 1.6% of the sample rests with the top ten.

The chain is assembled from TRBV20-1 and TRBJ2-7; TRBD1 could be the D gene, as 6 bases match. The sample taken for sequencing was peripheral blood. This TCR was sampled from a human donor with COVID-19, enrolled during active disease. The donor label of this sample is uncertain. The CDR3 has the sequence CSAHTGYEQYF. The DNA is TGCAGTGCTCATACAGGGTACGAGCAGTACTTC.